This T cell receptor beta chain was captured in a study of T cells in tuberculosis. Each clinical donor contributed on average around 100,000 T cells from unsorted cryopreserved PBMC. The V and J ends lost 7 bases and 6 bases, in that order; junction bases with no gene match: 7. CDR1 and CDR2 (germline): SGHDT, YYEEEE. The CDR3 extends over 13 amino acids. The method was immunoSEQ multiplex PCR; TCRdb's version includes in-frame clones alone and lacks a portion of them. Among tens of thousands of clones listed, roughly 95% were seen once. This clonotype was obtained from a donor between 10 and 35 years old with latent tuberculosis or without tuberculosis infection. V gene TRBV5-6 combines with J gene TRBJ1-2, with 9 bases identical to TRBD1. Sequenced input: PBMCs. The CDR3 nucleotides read TGTGCCAGCGCGCGGAGGGACAGGGATGGCTACACCTTC. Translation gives CASARRDRDGYTF.